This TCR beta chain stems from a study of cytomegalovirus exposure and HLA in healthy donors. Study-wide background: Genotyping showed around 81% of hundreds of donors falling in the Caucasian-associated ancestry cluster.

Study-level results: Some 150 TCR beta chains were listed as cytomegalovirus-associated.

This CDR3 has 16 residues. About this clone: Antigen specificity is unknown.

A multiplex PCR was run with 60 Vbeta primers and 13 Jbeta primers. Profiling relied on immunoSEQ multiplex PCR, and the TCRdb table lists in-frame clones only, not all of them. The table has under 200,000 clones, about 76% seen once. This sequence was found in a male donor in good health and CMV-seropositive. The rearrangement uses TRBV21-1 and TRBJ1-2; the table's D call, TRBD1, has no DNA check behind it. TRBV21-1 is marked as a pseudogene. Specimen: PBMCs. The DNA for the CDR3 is TGTGCCAGCAGCACACGGACAGGGGGCGATTGGTATGGCTACACCTTC. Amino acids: CASSTRTGGDWYGYTF.